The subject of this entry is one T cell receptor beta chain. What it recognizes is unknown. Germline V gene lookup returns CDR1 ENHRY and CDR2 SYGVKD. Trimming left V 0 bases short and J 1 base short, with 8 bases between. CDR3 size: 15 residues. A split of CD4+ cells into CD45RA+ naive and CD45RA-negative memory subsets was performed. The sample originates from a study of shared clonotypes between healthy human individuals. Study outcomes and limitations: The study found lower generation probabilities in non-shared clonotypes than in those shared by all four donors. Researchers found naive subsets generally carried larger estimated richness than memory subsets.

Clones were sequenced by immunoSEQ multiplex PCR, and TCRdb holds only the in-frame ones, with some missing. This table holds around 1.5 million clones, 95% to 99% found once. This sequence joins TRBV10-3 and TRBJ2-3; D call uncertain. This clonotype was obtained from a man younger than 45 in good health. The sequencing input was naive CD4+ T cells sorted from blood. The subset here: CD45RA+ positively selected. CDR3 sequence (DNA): TGTGCCATCAGTGAGTCGAACGAGGGCACAGATACGCAGTATTTT. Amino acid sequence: CAISESNEGTDTQYF.